The 27 T cell receptor beta chains listed next were all sequenced from one sample in a study of T cells expressing NK-cell markers. Using the 5' RACE reads, TCRdb records one entry per CDR3 protein without DNA. The sample holds roughly 120,000 distinct CDR3 sequences. The sequencing input was blood T cells: a sorted CD56 or NKG2C T cell subset, CD4+ or CD8+ T cells, or bulk PBMC T cells (not recorded which). The receptors stem from a woman between 18 and 75 years old in good health.

The chain uses TRBV27 and TRBJ2-1; TCRdb names TRBD1, which stays unverified in the absence of DNA. CDR1 is MNHEY, CDR2 SMNVEV, per germline (reference sequence). This CDR3 contains 15 residues. This chain's CDR3 is CATLGGANKNNEQFF.

The gene calls are TRBV11-2 and TRBJ2-3; TCRdb returns TRBD1, unconfirmable since there is no DNA. Germline-derived CDR1 and CDR2 are SGHAT and FQNNGV. This CDR3 spans 14 amino acids. The CDR3 spells CASSWGQGTDTQYF.

The chain has TRBV7-9 and TRBJ1-3. The CDR3 spans 14 residues. CDR1 is SEHNR and CDR2 is FQNEAQ in the germline V gene (reference sequence). CDR3 region: CASSWAAQGNTIYF.

The CDR3 loop is CASSQGQLSYEQYF. The chain links TRBV14 to TRBJ2-7. CDR1 and CDR2 from the germline V gene are SGHDN and FVKESK. The CDR3 contains 14 residues.

The J gene is TRBJ1-1, the V gene TRBV7-9; no DNA is available, so the TRBD1 call from TCRdb remains unchecked. The CDR3 consists of 13 residues. Germline CDR1 and CDR2: SEHNR and FQNEAQ (reference sequence). The CDR3 here is CASSYTGDTEAFF.

The V call is TRBV20-1, the J call TRBJ2-5; checking the TCRdb D call of TRBD1 is not possible without DNA. This CDR3 comprises 14 residues. Germline CDR1 reads DFQATT; CDR2 reads SNEGSKA (reference sequence). The CDR3 sequence is CSARDRDYQETQYF.

The chain uses TRBV20-1 and TRBJ2-3. Germline CDR1 is DFQATT and CDR2 is SNEGSKA (reference sequence). The CDR3 runs 12 residues. The CDR3 loop is CSANGRTDTQYF.

The V call is TRBV7-7, the J call TRBJ2-5; without DNA, the TCRdb call of TRBD1 cannot be checked. The CDR3 spans 15 residues. Germline values: CDR1 SSHAT, CDR2 FNYEAQ (reference sequence). CDR3 region: CASSLTRAPQETQYF.

The V call is TRBV4-3, the J call TRBJ2-1; checking the TCRdb D call of TRBD1 is not possible without DNA. Per the germline V gene, CDR1 is LGHNA and CDR2 is YSLEER. This CDR3 has 16 amino acids. The CDR3 spells CASSQGTGGNYNEQFF.

The chain uses TRBV29-1 and TRBJ1-2; TCRdb indicates TRBD1, and absent DNA this call remains unverified. Germline-derived CDR1 and CDR2 are SQVTM and ANQGSEA. This CDR3 comprises 14 residues. The CDR3 loop is CSGGDGVGYYGYTF.

The chain uses TRBV7-9 and TRBJ2-7; TCRdb's D gene call, TRBD2, goes unchecked for lack of DNA. The CDR3 totals 15 residues. Germline V gene sequence: CDR1 SEHNR, CDR2 FQNEAQ (reference sequence). CDR3 sequence reads: CASSEGLAGVYEQYF.

This rearrangement joins TRBV15 to TRBJ2-7; no DNA is available, so the TRBD1 call from TCRdb remains unchecked. There are 13 residues in the CDR3. The germline gives CDR1 LNHNV, CDR2 YYDKDF (reference sequence). This CDR3 is CATSQDRAYEQYF.

The chain carries TRBV6-1 and TRBJ2-1; the D call from TCRdb, TRBD2, cannot be confirmed without DNA. This CDR3 is 16 amino acids long. CDR1 is MNHNS, CDR2 SASEGT, per germline. The CDR3 is CASSGRLAGSYNEQFF.

The gene calls are TRBV12-3 or TRBV12-4 and TRBJ2-1; TCRdb's D call of TRBD1 is untestable without DNA. CDR3 length: 14 residues. CDR3 region: CASSLQGLNNEQFF.

The genes are TRBV20-1 and TRBJ2-7. The germline CDR1 and CDR2 sequences are DFQATT and SNEGSKA (reference sequence). The CDR3 extends over 14 amino acids. The CDR3: CSAVGPAGLHEQYF.

The rearrangement uses TRBV30 and TRBJ1-1. Germline CDR1 reads GTSNPN; CDR2 reads SVGIG (reference sequence). This CDR3 has 13 amino acids. The CDR3 loop is CAWRGQLNTEAFF.

The chain joins TRBV29-1 to TRBJ1-2; TCRdb gives TRBD1 as the D gene, but with no DNA this cannot be confirmed. Looked up from germline, CDR1 is SQVTM and CDR2 is ANQGSEA. This CDR3 contains 11 residues. The CDR3 protein is CSADRAGGYTF.

The gene calls are TRBV10-3 and TRBJ2-1; the TCRdb call, TRBD1, lacks DNA for checking. The CDR3 length is 12 residues. Germline V gene sequence: CDR1 ENHRY, CDR2 SYGVKD. The CDR3 loop is CAISERGREQFF.

The CDR3 is CATSDRPGQGADTQYF. This rearrangement joins TRBV24-1 to TRBJ2-3; checking the TCRdb D call of TRBD1 is not possible without DNA. Germline V lookup: CDR1 KGHDR, CDR2 SFDVKD. The CDR3 length is 16 residues.

The rearrangement links TRBV15 to TRBJ2-5. The CDR3 consists of 13 residues. Per germline, CDR1 LNHNV and CDR2 YYDKDF (reference sequence). The CDR3 is CATSARGQETQYF.

The genes are TRBV7-9 and TRBJ2-1; TCRdb's D call, TRBD2, is unchecked because there is no DNA. Germline CDR1 reads SEHNR; CDR2 reads FQNEAQ (reference sequence). The CDR3 sequence is 16 residues long. The CDR3 here is CASSSFGREGYNEQFF.

The chain recombines TRBV30 with TRBJ2-3; the TRBD2 assignment by TCRdb is unverifiable without DNA. The CDR3 spans 15 residues. Germline loops: CDR1 GTSNPN, CDR2 SVGIG (reference sequence). The CDR3 here is CAWGLAGGITDTQYF.

The chain is built from TRBV5-1 and TRBJ2-7; without DNA, the TCRdb call of TRBD1 cannot be checked. This CDR3 comprises 12 residues. Germline V CDR1 and CDR2: SGHRS, YFSETQ. Here the CDR3 reads CASSLVRDEQYF. The full variable domain, rest sourced from reference TRBV5-1 and TRBJ2-7, is KAGVTQTPRYLIKTRGQQVTLSCSPISGHRSVSWYQQTPGQGLQFLFEYFSETQRNKGNFPGRFSGRQFSNSRSEMNVSTLELGDSALYLCASSLVRDEQYFGPGTRLTVT.

The chain recombines TRBV28 with TRBJ2-2; TCRdb's D gene call, TRBD2, goes unchecked for lack of DNA. The CDR3 extends over 16 amino acids. Per the germline V gene, CDR1 is MDHEN and CDR2 is SYDVKM. The CDR3 sequence is CASTPTSGLELGELFF.

The V call is TRBV9, the J call TRBJ2-7; TCRdb calls TRBD2, which cannot be checked without DNA. The CDR3 is 13 amino acids. The germline CDR1 and CDR2 sequences are SGDLS and YYNGEE. Here the CDR3 reads CASSVGGLGEQYF.

The J gene is TRBJ2-1, the V gene TRBV6-5; TCRdb names TRBD1, which stays unverified in the absence of DNA. The CDR3 extends over 11 amino acids. The germline V gene has CDR1 MNHEY and CDR2 SVGAGI. CDR3 sequence: CASGTGDEQFF.

The chain combines TRBV5-4 with TRBJ1-1. The CDR3 spans 13 residues. Per germline, CDR1 SGHNT and CDR2 YYREEE (reference sequence). The CDR3 sequence is CASSLRVNTEAFF.